Listed below are T cell receptor beta chains from one sample, sequenced in a study of blood T cell repertoires in COVID-19. TCRdb's table, derived via immunoSEQ multiplex PCR, lists solely in-frame clones and lacks some. The top ten hold around 3.9% of the sample, which has almost 350,000 clones, approximately 89% seen once. The material sequenced was peripheral blood. These receptor sequences come from a woman in her sixties with COVID-19, enrolled during active disease. Both conserved end residues are part of each CDR3. A D gene is named only where the DNA matches it firmly. Rows may omit the clone size; those that give it use once, few, many or a size class.

j_call cdr3_length v_call clone_size d_call cdr3_nt cdr3_aa
TRBJ2-2 14 TRBV6-5 NA NA TGTGCCAGCGGGACACGGGGAGCCACCGGGGAGCTGTTTTTT CASGTRGATGELFF
TRBJ2-2 15 TRBV5-1 NA TRBD2 TGCGCCAGCAGGGCGGGACTATCGAACACCGGGGAGCTGTTTTTT CASRAGLSNTGELFF
TRBJ1-6 17 TRBV19 NA NA TGTGCCAGTAGTAATACGGGGACATTAGTCGCTGAGTCACCCCTCCACTTT CASSNTGTLVAESPLHF
TRBJ2-1 15 TRBV6-6 NA NA TGTGCCAGCAGGGGTCTAGGGAGCAATTACAATGAGCAGTTCTTC CASRGLGSNYNEQFF
TRBJ2-3 18 TRBV3-1/TRBV3-2 NA TRBD2 TGTGCCAGCAGCCAAGGGAAACTAGCGGGGGGCGGGACAGATACGCAGTATTTT CASSQGKLAGGGTDTQYF
TRBJ1-4 16 TRBV30 NA TRBD1 TGTGCCTGGAGTGCGGCAGGGGGCAGAACTAATGAAAAACTGTTTTTT CAWSAAGGRTNEKLFF
TRBJ2-7 15 TRBV7-9 NA NA TGTGCCAGCAGCTTAGCCGCGGGTTCATACTACGAGCAGTACTTC CASSLAAGSYYEQYF
TRBJ2-5 15 TRBV4-2 NA TRBD2 TGTGCCAGCAGCCACCCGAGCGGGGGACAAGAGACCCAGTACTTC CASSHPSGGQETQYF
TRBJ2-5 15 TRBV4-2 NA TRBD1 TGTGCCAGCAGCCAAGGGGACAGTTACCAAGAGACCCAGTACTTC CASSQGDSYQETQYF
TRBJ1-1 16 TRBV18 once TRBD1 TGTGCCAGCTCACCCATTTTACAGGGGATGAACACTGAAGCTTTCTTT CASSPILQGMNTEAFF
TRBJ1-1 15 TRBV11-1 NA TRBD1 TGTGCCAGCAGCCCGGGACAGGGGGCAGGCACTGAAGCTTTCTTT CASSPGQGAGTEAFF
TRBJ1-1 16 TRBV4-2 NA TRBD1 TGTGCCAGCAGCCAAGATGAGGGGGCGCCCAACACTGAAGCTTTCTTT CASSQDEGAPNTEAFF
TRBJ1-2 15 TRBV3-1/TRBV3-2 NA NA TGTGCCAGCAGCCAACTTAGGGGATACCGATTTAGGTACACCTTC CASSQLRGYRFRYTF
TRBJ1-2 15 TRBV6-5 NA TRBD1 TGTGCCAGCAGTTACGGGGGACAGGGGGGCTATGGCTACACCTTC CASSYGGQGGYGYTF
TRBJ1-2 11 TRBV29-1 NA NA TGCAGCGTTGAAGATCTATATGGCTACACCTTC CSVEDLYGYTF
TRBJ1-5 14 TRBV29-1 NA TRBD1 TGCAGCGTTGTTTCCGGGACAGAGAATCAGCCCCAGCATTTT CSVVSGTENQPQHF
TRBJ1-5 16 TRBV4-1 few TRBD1 TGCGCCAGCAGCCCTGAAGGACAGGGGGCGGGTCAGCCCCAGCATTTT CASSPEGQGAGQPQHF
TRBJ2-5 12 TRBV5-4 once NA TGTGCCAGCAGCTTACTAGCCGAGACCCAGTACTTC CASSLLAETQYF
TRBJ2-5 14 TRBV19 NA TRBD1 TGTGCCAGTACTCCGCGAGGGGGCATGGAGACCCAGTACTTC CASTPRGGMETQYF
TRBJ2-1 12 TRBV28 NA NA TGTGCCAGCAGTTTAAATCGGGATGAGCAGTTCTTC CASSLNRDEQFF
TRBJ2-3 16 TRBV3-1/TRBV3-2 NA TRBD2 TGTGCCAGCAGCCGCAGGGTAGCGGGGGGTGGAGATACGCAGTATTTT CASSRRVAGGGDTQYF
TRBJ1-1 14 TRBV19 NA NA TGTGCCAGCCGGGAGGTTGGAGTGAACACTGAAGCTTTCTTT CASREVGVNTEAFF
TRBJ2-3 18 TRBV3-1/TRBV3-2 once TRBD2 TGTGCCAGCAGCCAAGGACTAGCGGGGGGACCCTTGACAGATACGCAGTATTTT CASSQGLAGGPLTDTQYF
TRBJ2-3 18 TRBV18 NA TRBD2 TGTGCCAGCTCACCACCTAGCGGGTGGTCCTCTAGCACAGATACGCAGTATTTT CASSPPSGWSSSTDTQYF
TRBJ2-7 14 TRBV29-1 NA TRBD1 TGCAGCGTTTCATTAACCGGGACAGGGTACGAGCAGTACTTC CSVSLTGTGYEQYF
TRBJ1-5 13 TRBV6-5 NA TRBD1 TGTGCCAGCAGTCCGGGACAGGGTGTGCCCCAGCATTTT CASSPGQGVPQHF
TRBJ1-1 14 TRBV18 NA NA TGTGCCAGCTCACCACCTCTGGGGAGAACTGAAGCTTTCTTT CASSPPLGRTEAFF
TRBJ1-1 16 TRBV7-8 NA NA TGTGCCAGCAGCTTAGCGGGGGGAGGGTCGGGCGCTGAAGCTTTCTTT CASSLAGGGSGAEAFF
TRBJ1-1 13 TRBV6-6 NA NA TGTGCCAGCAATCTACTGGTGAACACTGAAGCTTTCTTT CASNLLVNTEAFF
TRBJ2-5 17 TRBV7-2 NA TRBD2 TGTGCCAGCAGCTTAGGACTAGCGGGGGGGCTGGGGGAGACCCAGTACTTC CASSLGLAGGLGETQYF
TRBJ2-1 15 TRBV5-6 NA TRBD2 TGTGCCAGCAGCTTTAACAGCGGGGGATACAATGAGCAGTTCTTC CASSFNSGGYNEQFF
TRBJ2-1 13 TRBV18 NA TRBD2 TGTGCCAGCTCTCTAAGACTAGCCGATGAGCAGTTCTTC CASSLRLADEQFF
TRBJ1-3 15 TRBV6-2/TRBV6-3 NA NA TGTGCCAGCAGTTACTCGCGGAGCTCTGGAAACACCATATATTTT CASSYSRSSGNTIYF
TRBJ1-6 13 TRBV24-1 once NA TGTGCCACCCGACAGGATCCGGGGTCACCCCTCCACTTT CATRQDPGSPLHF
TRBJ2-7 13 TRBV11-1 NA NA TGTGCCAGCAGCCTCAACACAGGCTACGAGCAGTACTTC CASSLNTGYEQYF
TRBJ1-1 14 TRBV14 once NA TGTGCCAGCAGCCGGGCAGGGATGAACACTGAAGCTTTCTTT CASSRAGMNTEAFF
TRBJ1-5 14 TRBV18 NA TRBD1 TGTGCCAGCTCACCGGGACAGCTCAATCAGCCCCAGCATTTT CASSPGQLNQPQHF
TRBJ2-5 15 TRBV18 NA NA TGTGCCAGCTCACCATTGGGGGGGCCCGGAGAGACCCAGTACTTC CASSPLGGPGETQYF
TRBJ1-2 15 TRBV9 NA NA TGTGCCAGCAGCGTATCAGGGGATCCTAACTATGGCTACACCTTC CASSVSGDPNYGYTF
TRBJ2-7 13 TRBV28 NA NA TGTGCCAGCAGTTTGCCGGCAGGGGCAAAAACAAAGTTC CASSLPAGAKTKF
TRBJ1-2 12 TRBV5-4 NA TRBD1 TGTGCCAGCAGCCGGGACAGCTATGGCTACACCTTC CASSRDSYGYTF
TRBJ1-1 15 TRBV18 NA NA TGTGCCAGCTCACTCGGGGGGGGCGCGAACACTGAAGCTTTCTTT CASSLGGGANTEAFF
TRBJ1-6 15 TRBV3-1/TRBV3-2 NA NA TGTGCCAGCAGGTCTAGTAGCTCCTATAATTCACCCCTCCACTTT CASRSSSSYNSPLHF
TRBJ1-2 15 TRBV6-5 NA TRBD1 TGTGCCAGCAGCCCCTTAAGGGGGCAGGTTTATGGCTACACCTTC CASSPLRGQVYGYTF
TRBJ2-5 13 TRBV27 NA TRBD2 TGTGCCAGCAGTATTAGCGGGGAGAAGACCCAGTACTTC CASSISGEKTQYF
TRBJ2-2 14 TRBV7-7 NA TRBD1 TGTGCCAGCCGCCAACAGGGGGACACCGGGGAGCTGTTTTTT CASRQQGDTGELFF
TRBJ1-2 16 TRBV3-1/TRBV3-2 NA TRBD1 TGTGCCAGCAGCCAAGGGGGAGGACAGGGGGCCTATGGCTACACCTTC CASSQGGGQGAYGYTF
TRBJ1-1 16 TRBV5-1 NA TRBD1 TGCGCCAGCAGCTTGGGACAGGGGGCGCAGGTCACTGAAGCTTTCTTT CASSLGQGAQVTEAFF
TRBJ2-2 15 TRBV7-9 NA TRBD2 TGTGCCAGCAGCCACAGCGGGGCGGGGACCGGGGAGCTGTTTTTT CASSHSGAGTGELFF
TRBJ2-6 17 TRBV11-3 once NA TGTGCCAGCAGCTCCGATCAGGTTGGCTCTGGGGCCAACGTCCTGACTTTC CASSSDQVGSGANVLTF
TRBJ1-2 17 TRBV5-1 NA NA TGCGCCAGCAGCCCTGGGGGTACAGGGCGAATCAGCTATGGCTACACCTTC CASSPGGTGRISYGYTF
TRBJ1-1 14 TRBV10-2 NA NA TGCGCCAGCAATCCTACGGCGACGAGGACTGAAGCTTTCTTT CASNPTATRTEAFF
TRBJ1-1 14 TRBV18 NA NA TGTGCCAGCTCACCACCGTTGGGGCAGGCTGAAGCTTTCTTT CASSPPLGQAEAFF
TRBJ1-5 14 TRBV24-1 NA NA TGTGCCACCAGCCCAACAGAATTTGTTGACCCCCAGCATTTT CATSPTEFVDPQHF
TRBJ1-1 14 TRBV27 NA TRBD1 TGTGCCAGCAGTCAACAGGGGGGGAGGACTGAAGCTTTCTTT CASSQQGGRTEAFF